This T cell receptor (beta chain) is drawn from a study of blood T cells in healthy people across ages. A second PCR, run for about 7 to 12 cycles, used a sample-barcoded 5' primer plus a J-beta primer mix. TCRdb used MiXCR to reprocess the 5' RACE reads, holding one entry per CDR3 protein. The sample holds about 1.4 million distinct CDR3 sequences; approximately 59% are singletons and the top ten take approximately 7%. This clonotype was counted only a few times. Source material: blood. This clonotype originated in a man younger than 35 in good health.

The CDR3 bases are TGCAGTGCCGGCTTTCTTGGCAGAGGCACAGATACGCAGTATTTT. Protein product: CSAGFLGRGTDTQYF. The rearrangement uses TRBV20-1 and TRBJ2-3; no clear D gene. CDR1 is DFQATT, CDR2 SNEGSKA, per germline (reference sequence). Trimming took 6 bases from V and 1 from J, leaving 17 bases between them. This CDR3 is 15 amino acids long.